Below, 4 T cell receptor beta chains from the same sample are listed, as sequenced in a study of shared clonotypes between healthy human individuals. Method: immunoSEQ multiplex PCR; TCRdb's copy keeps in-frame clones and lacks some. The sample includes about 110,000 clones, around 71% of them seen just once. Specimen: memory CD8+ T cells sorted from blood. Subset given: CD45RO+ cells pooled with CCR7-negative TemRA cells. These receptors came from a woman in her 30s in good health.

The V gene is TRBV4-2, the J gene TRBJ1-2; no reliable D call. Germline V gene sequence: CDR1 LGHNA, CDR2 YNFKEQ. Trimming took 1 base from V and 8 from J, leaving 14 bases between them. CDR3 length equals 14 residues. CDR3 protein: CASSQVRLEDGYTF. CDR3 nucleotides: TGTGCCAGCAGCCAAGTGCGGCTCGAGGACGGCTACACCTTC.

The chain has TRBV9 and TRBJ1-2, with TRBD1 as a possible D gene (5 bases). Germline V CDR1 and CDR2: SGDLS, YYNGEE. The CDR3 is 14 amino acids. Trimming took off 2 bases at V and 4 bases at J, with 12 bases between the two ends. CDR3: CASSVGGPSYGYTF. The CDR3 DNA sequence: TGTGCCAGCAGCGTGGGGGGTCCTTCCTATGGCTACACCTTC.

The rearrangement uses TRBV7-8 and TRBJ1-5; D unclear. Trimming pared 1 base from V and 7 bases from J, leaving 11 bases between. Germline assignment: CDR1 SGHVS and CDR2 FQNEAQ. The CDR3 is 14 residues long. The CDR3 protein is CASSLGLVRQPQHF. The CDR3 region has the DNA TGTGCCAGCAGCTTAGGCCTCGTACGCCAGCCCCAGCATTTT. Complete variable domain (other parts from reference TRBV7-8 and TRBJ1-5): GAGVSQSPRYKVAKRGQDVALRCDPISGHVSLFWYQQALGQGPEFLTYFQNEAQLDKSGLPSDRFFAERPEGSVSTLKIQRTQQEDSAVYLCASSLGLVRQPQHFGDGTRLSIL.

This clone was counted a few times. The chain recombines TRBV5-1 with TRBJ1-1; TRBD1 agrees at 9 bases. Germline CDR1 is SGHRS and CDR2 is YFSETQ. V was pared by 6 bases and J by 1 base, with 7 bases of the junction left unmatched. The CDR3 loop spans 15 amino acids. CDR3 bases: TGCGCCAGCACCGTCCCGGGACAGGGGAACACTGAAGCTTTCTTT. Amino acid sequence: CASTVPGQGNTEAFF.